Below are 8 T cell receptor beta chains sequenced from a single sample in a study of blood T cell repertoires in COVID-19. Repertoires were generated with immunoSEQ multiplex PCR, while TCRdb's copy carries only in-frame clones and drops some. The sample has around 300,000 clones; almost 90% are singletons. The source material was peripheral blood. These receptors originate from a woman in her thirties or forties with COVID-19, enrolled during active disease.

This chain links TRBV5-1 with TRBJ1-1; a weak D match, TRBD1 (5 bases). The CDR3 has 16 amino acids. Trimming cost V 1 base and J 1 base, with 14 bases left between them. Germline V gene sequence: CDR1 SGHRS, CDR2 YFSETQ. CDR3 amino acids: CASSLLGVTGNTEAFF. The CDR3 DNA sequence: TGCGCCAGCAGCTTGTTAGGGGTGACGGGGAACACTGAAGCTTTCTTT.

V gene TRBV5-1 combines with J gene TRBJ2-3; 7 bases map to TRBD2. This CDR3 is built from 16 residues. Trimming at V came to 4 bases and at J to 0 bases, leaving 8 bases not matched to a gene. Looked up from germline, CDR1 is SGHRS and CDR2 is YFSETQ. CDR3 nucleotides: TGCGCCAGCAGCACCGGGGACTACCTCAGCACAGATACGCAGTATTTT. Its translation: CASSTGDYLSTDTQYF.

The gene calls are TRBV3-1 (or the pseudogene TRBV3-2) and TRBJ2-7, with D perhaps TRBD1 (5 bases). Germline assignment: CDR1 LGHDT and CDR2 YNNKEL (reference sequence). The CDR3 runs 14 residues. V dropped 4 bases and J dropped 2 bases, with 12 bases sitting between them. The CDR3 nucleotides read TGTGCCAGCAGCCCCAGCAGGGTCGCCTACGAGCAGTACTTC. Translation: CASSPSRVAYEQYF.

The V call is TRBV2, the J call TRBJ2-1; 14 bases are shared with TRBD2. Germline CDR1 and CDR2: SNHLY and FYNNEI. With V trimmed by 6 bases and J by 5 bases, 3 bases remained unmatched. The CDR3 extends over 15 amino acids. CDR3 DNA: TGTGCCAGCAGCCGGACTAGCGGGGGGAACAATGAGCAGTTCTTC. It is translated as CASSRTSGGNNEQFF.

This chain joins TRBV15 and TRBJ1-3, with a weak D call TRBD1 (6 bases). The CDR3 is made up of 15 amino acids. Per the germline V gene, CDR1 is LNHNV and CDR2 is YYDKDF (reference sequence). V shed 8 bases and J shed 2 bases, with 16 bases lying between them. CDR3 DNA: TGTGCCACCTTAGGAGGGGGGGATCCTGGAAACACCATATATTTT. It specifies CATLGGGDPGNTIYF. Based on the CDR3 plus reference TRBV15 and TRBJ1-3, the full variable domain is DAMVIQNPRYQVTQFGKPVTLSCSQTLNHNVMYWYQQKSSQAPKLLFHYYDKDFNNEADTPDNFQSRRPNTSFCFLDIRSPGLGDTAMYLCATLGGGDPGNTIYFGEGSWLTVV.

The V and J genes are TRBV29-1 and TRBJ2-6, with 9 positions matching TRBD1. This CDR3 has 18 amino acids. After removal of 2 bases from V and 0 bases from J, the junction contained 8 bases not matched to a gene. Germline V gene data show CDR1 as SQVTM and CDR2 as ANQGSEA. The CDR3 nucleotides are TGCAGCGTTGAAATATCGACAGGGGGGAGCTCTGGGGCCAACGTCCTGACTTTC. This encodes CSVEISTGGSSGANVLTF.

V is TRBV28 and J is TRBJ1-2; D uncertain. V was shortened by 6 bases and J by 2 bases, with 4 bases between the two germline ends. The germline V gene has CDR1 MDHEN and CDR2 SYDVKM. The CDR3 consists of 11 residues. CDR3 nucleotides: TGTGCCAGCAGGGGCAACTATGGCTACACCTTC. Its protein product is CASRGNYGYTF.

This sequence joins TRBV5-4 and TRBJ2-2; 7 bases fit TRBD1. Per the germline V gene, CDR1 is SGHNT and CDR2 is YYREEE (reference sequence). The CDR3 totals 16 residues. The junction had 4 bases not matched to a gene; V was cut back by 0 bases and J by 2 bases. This CDR3 reads CASSLGGQVNTGELFF. The CDR3 DNA reads TGTGCCAGCAGCTTGGGAGGACAGGTTAACACCGGGGAGCTGTTTTTT.